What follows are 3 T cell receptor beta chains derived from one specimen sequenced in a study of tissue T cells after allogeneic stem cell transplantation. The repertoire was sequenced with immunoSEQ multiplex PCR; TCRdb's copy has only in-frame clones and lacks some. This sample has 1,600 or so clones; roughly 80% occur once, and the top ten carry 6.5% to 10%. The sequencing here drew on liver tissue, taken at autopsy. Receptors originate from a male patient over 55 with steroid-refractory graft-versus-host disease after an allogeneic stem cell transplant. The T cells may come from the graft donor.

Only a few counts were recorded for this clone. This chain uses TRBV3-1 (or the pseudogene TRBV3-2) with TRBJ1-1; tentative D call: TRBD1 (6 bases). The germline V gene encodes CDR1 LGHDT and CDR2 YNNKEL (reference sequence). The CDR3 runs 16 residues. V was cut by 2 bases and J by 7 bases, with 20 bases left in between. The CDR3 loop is CASSQQGKGPFGEAFF. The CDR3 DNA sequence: TGTGCCAGCAGCCAACAGGGGAAAGGGCCTTTTGGTGAAGCTTTCTTT.

The CDR3 here is CARLDRVNTGELFF. CDR3 bases: TGTGCCAGACTGGACAGAGTGAACACCGGGGAGCTGTTTTTT. V is TRBV7-9 and J is TRBJ2-2, with D perhaps TRBD1 (6 bases). This CDR3 contains 14 residues. Germline V CDR1 and CDR2: SEHNR, FQNEAQ (reference sequence). The V and J ends lost 9 bases and 1 base respectively, with 12 bases between them.

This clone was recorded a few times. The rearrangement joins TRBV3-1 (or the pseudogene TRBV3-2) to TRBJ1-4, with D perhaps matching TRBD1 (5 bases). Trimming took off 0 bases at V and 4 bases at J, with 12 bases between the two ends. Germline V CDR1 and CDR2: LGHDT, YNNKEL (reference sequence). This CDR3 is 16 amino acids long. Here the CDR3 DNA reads TGTGCCAGCAGCCAAGACTCGGGGGGTTTTAATGAAAAACTGTTTTTT. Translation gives CASSQDSGGFNEKLFF.